The rows below give T cell receptor beta chains drawn from one sample of a study of blood T cells in healthy people across ages. TCRdb reprocessed the 5' RACE reads via MiXCR and lists one record per CDR3 protein. The top ten hold over 3.5% of the sample, which has some 1.5 million distinct CDR3 sequences, around 40% seen once. Specimen: blood. The receptors here all came from a woman aged 18-30 years in good health. CDR3s include the opening cysteine and the closing phenylalanine or tryptophan. D genes are given only for firm matches. The listing skips clone size in some rows; elsewhere it reads once, few, many or a size class.

d_call: NA
clone_size: NA
v_call: TRBV6-7
j_call: TRBJ1-4
cdr3_aa: CAAPWPGGEKLFF
cdr3_nt: TGTGCCGCACCATGGCCGGGCGGTGAAAAACTGTTTTTT

d_call: TRBD1
clone_size: once
v_call: TRBV28
j_call: TRBJ1-2
cdr3_aa: CASRKVELRGLSYGYTF
cdr3_nt: TGTGCCAGCAGAAAAGTTGAACTGAGGGGGCTTAGCTATGGCTACACCTTC

d_call: TRBD2
clone_size: few
v_call: TRBV4-1
j_call: TRBJ2-5
cdr3_aa: CASSRYSGSGGKETQYF
cdr3_nt: TGCGCCAGCAGCCGGTACTCAGGTAGCGGGGGCAAAGAGACCCAGTACTTC

d_call: NA
clone_size: NA
v_call: TRBV27
j_call: TRBJ2-3
cdr3_aa: CSSSLFQGSTDTQYF
cdr3_nt: TGTTCCAGCAGTTTATTCCAGGGGAGCACAGATACGCAGTATTTT

d_call: TRBD2
clone_size: many
v_call: TRBV6-4
j_call: TRBJ2-1
cdr3_aa: CASSDGREARDEQFF
cdr3_nt: TGTGCCAGCAGTGATGGGCGGGAGGCCAGGGATGAGCAGTTCTTC

d_call: TRBD2
clone_size: few
v_call: TRBV9
j_call: TRBJ2-3
cdr3_aa: CASSVAGGFTDTQYF
cdr3_nt: TGTGCCAGCAGCGTGGCGGGGGGCTTCACAGATACGCAGTATTTT

d_call: NA
clone_size: many
v_call: TRBV4-3
j_call: TRBJ2-2
cdr3_aa: CASSQVGTGELFF
cdr3_nt: TGCGCCAGCAGCCAAGTCGGTACCGGGGAGCTGTTTTTT

d_call: NA
clone_size: few
v_call: TRBV20-1
j_call: TRBJ2-5
cdr3_aa: CSASGRRKETQYF
cdr3_nt: TGCAGTGCTAGTGGTCGGAGGAAAGAGACCCAGTACTTC

d_call: NA
clone_size: NA
v_call: TRBV20-1
j_call: TRBJ1-1
cdr3_aa: CSARGVQGGITEAFF
cdr3_nt: TGCAGTGCTAGAGGTGTTCAGGGTGGTATCACTGAAGCTTTCTTT

d_call: TRBD2
clone_size: NA
v_call: TRBV12-3/TRBV12-4
j_call: TRBJ2-1
cdr3_aa: CASSSGLAGGPNEQFF
cdr3_nt: TGTGCCAGCAGTTCGGGACTAGCGGGGGGTCCAAATGAGCAGTTCTTC

d_call: NA
clone_size: NA
v_call: TRBV20-1
j_call: TRBJ2-1
cdr3_aa: CSATTGAYNERFF
cdr3_nt: TGCAGTGCTACGACGGGTGCCTACAATGAGCGGTTCTTC

d_call: NA
clone_size: NA
v_call: TRBV5-1
j_call: TRBJ2-3
cdr3_aa: CASSFGEPTDTQYF
cdr3_nt: TGCGCCAGCAGCTTCGGGGAACCCACAGATACGCAGTATTTT

d_call: TRBD2
clone_size: few
v_call: TRBV13
j_call: TRBJ2-1
cdr3_aa: CASSLRGGGEQFF
cdr3_nt: TGTGCCAGCAGCCTCCGGGGGGGAGGTGAGCAGTTCTTC

d_call: NA
clone_size: few
v_call: TRBV9
j_call: TRBJ2-3
cdr3_aa: CASSVGDSAFTDTQYF
cdr3_nt: TGTGCCAGCAGCGTAGGGGATAGCGCATTCACAGATACGCAGTATTTT

d_call: NA
clone_size: NA
v_call: TRBV20-1
j_call: TRBJ1-2
cdr3_aa: CSASRTVAYGYTF
cdr3_nt: TGCAGTGCCAGTAGGACAGTTGCCTATGGCTACACCTTC

d_call: NA
clone_size: NA
v_call: TRBV2
j_call: TRBJ2-1
cdr3_aa: CASANGLNDEQFF
cdr3_nt: TGTGCCAGCGCGAACGGATTAAACGATGAGCAGTTCTTC

d_call: TRBD2
clone_size: NA
v_call: TRBV6-2/TRBV6-3
j_call: TRBJ2-1
cdr3_aa: CASSSRPGTKGIEQFF
cdr3_nt: TGTGCCAGCAGTTCGCGCCCCGGGACTAAGGGAATTGAGCAGTTCTTC

d_call: TRBD2
clone_size: few
v_call: TRBV20-1
j_call: TRBJ2-3
cdr3_aa: CSPWTSGSNTQYF
cdr3_nt: TGCAGTCCATGGACTAGCGGGAGTAATACGCAGTATTTT

d_call: TRBD2
clone_size: NA
v_call: TRBV7-9
j_call: TRBJ2-7
cdr3_aa: CASSDLAGESSYNEQYF
cdr3_nt: TGTGCCAGCAGCGATCTAGCGGGGGAAAGCTCCTACAATGAGCAGTACTTC

d_call: TRBD1
clone_size: NA
v_call: TRBV7-9
j_call: TRBJ1-1
cdr3_aa: CASSPGTAMLNTEAFF
cdr3_nt: TGTGCCAGCAGCCCCGGGACAGCGATGTTAAACACTGAAGCTTTCTTT

d_call: TRBD2
clone_size: NA
v_call: TRBV2
j_call: TRBJ2-3
cdr3_aa: CASSVEAGGSTDTQYF
cdr3_nt: TGTGCCAGCAGTGTGGAAGCGGGGGGGAGCACAGATACGCAGTATTTT

d_call: NA
clone_size: many
v_call: TRBV4-1
j_call: TRBJ2-7
cdr3_aa: CASSHRDIGEQYF
cdr3_nt: TGCGCCAGCAGCCACCGGGATATTGGCGAGCAGTACTTC